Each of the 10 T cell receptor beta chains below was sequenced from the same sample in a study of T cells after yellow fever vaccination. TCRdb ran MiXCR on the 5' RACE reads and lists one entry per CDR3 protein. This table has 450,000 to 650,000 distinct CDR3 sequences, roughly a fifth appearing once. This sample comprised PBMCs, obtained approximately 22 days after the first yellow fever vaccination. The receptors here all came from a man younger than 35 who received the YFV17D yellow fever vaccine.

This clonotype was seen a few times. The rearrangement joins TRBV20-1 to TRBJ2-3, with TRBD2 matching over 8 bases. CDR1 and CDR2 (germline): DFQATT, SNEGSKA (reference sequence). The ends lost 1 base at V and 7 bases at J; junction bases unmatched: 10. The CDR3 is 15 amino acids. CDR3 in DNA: TGCAGTGCTAGAGTAGTCGGGGGGGCCGGTTATACGCAGTATTTT. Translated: CSARVVGGAGYTQYF.

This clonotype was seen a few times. In DNA form, the CDR3 reads TGTGCCAGCAGCGGACTGGACAGGGAATCTGAAGCTTTCTTT. It specifies CASSGLDRESEAFF. V gene TRBV11-1 combines with J gene TRBJ1-1; 8 bases align to TRBD1. Germline values: CDR1 SGHAT, CDR2 FQDESV (reference sequence). The CDR3 is 14 residues long. The J segment lost 6 bases and the V segment lost 5 bases, leaving 8 bases of the junction unmatched.

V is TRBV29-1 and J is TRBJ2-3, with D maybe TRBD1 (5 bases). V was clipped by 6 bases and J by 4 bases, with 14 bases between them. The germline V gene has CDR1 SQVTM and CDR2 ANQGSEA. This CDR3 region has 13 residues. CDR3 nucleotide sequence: TGCAGCGTCGTTAGGGGCTCCGCAGATACGCAGTATTTT. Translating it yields CSVVRGSADTQYF.

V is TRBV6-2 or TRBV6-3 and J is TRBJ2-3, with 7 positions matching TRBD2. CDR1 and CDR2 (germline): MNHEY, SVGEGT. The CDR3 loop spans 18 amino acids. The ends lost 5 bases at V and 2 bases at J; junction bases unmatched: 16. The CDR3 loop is CASSHPSPAGVITDTQYF. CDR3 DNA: TGTGCCAGCAGTCACCCCAGTCCCGCGGGGGTGATCACAGATACGCAGTATTTT.

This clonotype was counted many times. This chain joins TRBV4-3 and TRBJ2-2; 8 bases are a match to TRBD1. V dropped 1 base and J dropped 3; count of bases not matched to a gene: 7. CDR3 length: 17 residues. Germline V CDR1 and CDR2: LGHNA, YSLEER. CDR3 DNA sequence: TGCGCCAGCAGCCAAGGGTTCAGGGGGCTCGACACCGGGGAGCTGTTTTTT. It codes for CASSQGFRGLDTGELFF.

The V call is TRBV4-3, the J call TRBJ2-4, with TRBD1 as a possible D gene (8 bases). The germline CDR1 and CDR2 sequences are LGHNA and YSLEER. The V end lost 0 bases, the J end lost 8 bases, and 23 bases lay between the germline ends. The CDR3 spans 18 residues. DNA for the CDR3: TGCGCCAGCAGCCAAGATTTTAGCCAGGGGGCAGGGAGGGACATTCAGTACTTC. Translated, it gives CASSQDFSQGAGRDIQYF.

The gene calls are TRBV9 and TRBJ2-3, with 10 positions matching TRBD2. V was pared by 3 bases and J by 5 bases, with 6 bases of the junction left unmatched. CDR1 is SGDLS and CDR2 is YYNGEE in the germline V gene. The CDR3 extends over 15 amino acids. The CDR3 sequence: CASSASGGTIDTQYF. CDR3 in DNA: TGTGCCAGCAGCGCTAGCGGGGGTACCATAGATACGCAGTATTTT.

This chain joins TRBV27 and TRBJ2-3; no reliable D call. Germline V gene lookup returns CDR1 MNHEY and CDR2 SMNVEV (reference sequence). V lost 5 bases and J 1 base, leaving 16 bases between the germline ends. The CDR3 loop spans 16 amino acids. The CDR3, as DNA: TGTGCCAGCAGTACCTATCTCAAGCCGGGCACAGATACGCAGTATTTT. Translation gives CASSTYLKPGTDTQYF.

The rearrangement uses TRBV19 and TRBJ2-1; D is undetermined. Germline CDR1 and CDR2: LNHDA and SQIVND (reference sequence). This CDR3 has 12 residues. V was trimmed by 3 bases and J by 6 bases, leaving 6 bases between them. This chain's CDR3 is CASSIWGNEQFF. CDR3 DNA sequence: TGTGCCAGTAGTATCTGGGGCAATGAGCAGTTCTTC.

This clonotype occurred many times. The CDR3 spells CSVRDRLDTQYF. The CDR3, as DNA: TGCAGCGTTAGAGACAGACTAGATACGCAGTATTTT. The chain combines TRBV29-1 with TRBJ2-3; maybe TRBD1 (5 bases). This CDR3 is built from 12 residues. Germline V gene data show CDR1 as SQVTM and CDR2 as ANQGSEA. Trimming cost V 5 bases and J 5 bases, with 11 bases left between them.